Below are 26 T cell receptor beta chains sequenced from a single sample in a study of blood T cells in healthy people across ages. Combining a sample-barcoded 5' primer with a J-beta primer mix, a second PCR ran for about 6 to 12 cycles. A single record per CDR3 protein comes from TCRdb applying MiXCR to the 5' RACE reads. The table includes 1.5 million to 1.8 million distinct CDR3 sequences, about 42% detected once. The sequenced sample consisted of blood. The receptor set was obtained from a woman aged 18-35 years in good health.

The chain uses TRBV7-9 and TRBJ1-4, with a possible D match to TRBD1 (6 bases). V shed 5 bases and J shed 8 bases, with 15 bases lying between them. This CDR3 is built from 14 residues. Per germline, CDR1 SEHNR and CDR2 FQNEAQ (reference sequence). The CDR3 nucleotides read TGTGCCAGCAGCCCTAACAGGGCAGGGGAAAAACTGTTTTTT. It specifies CASSPNRAGEKLFF.

J is TRBJ1-1 and V is TRBV15, with D possibly matching TRBD1 (6 bases). The CDR3 sequence is 15 residues long. From germline, CDR1 is LNHNV and CDR2 YYDKDF (reference sequence). Trimming stripped 0 bases from V and 5 bases from J, with 13 bases between. CDR3 DNA sequence: TGTGCCACCAGCAGAGATCCAGGGGCGAAGACTGAAGCTTTCTTT. This gives the protein CATSRDPGAKTEAFF.

The table lists this clonotype with a few counts. The V call is TRBV7-2, the J call TRBJ2-3, with TRBD2 matching over 15 bases. CDR3 size: 17 residues. V lost 5 bases to trimming and J lost 7 bases; unmatched junction nucleotides: 10. Germline CDR1 reads SGHTA; CDR2 reads FQGNSA. CDR3 in amino acids: CASSLGRTSGGVYTQYF. In DNA form, the CDR3 reads TGTGCCAGCAGCCTCGGGAGGACTAGCGGGGGGGTGTATACGCAGTATTTT.

The sample holds a few counts of this clonotype. The chain is built from TRBV6-6 and TRBJ2-5; perhaps TRBD2 as D (6 bases). Looked up from germline, CDR1 is MNHNY and CDR2 is SVGAGI (reference sequence). Trimming took off 6 bases at V and 1 base at J, with 15 bases between the two ends. The CDR3 runs 15 residues. CDR3 coding DNA: TGTGCCAGCAGACCGACTAGAGACCCCCAAGAGACCCAGTACTTC. It encodes CASRPTRDPQETQYF.

The rearrangement uses TRBV7-2 and TRBJ2-3, with D possibly called TRBD1 or TRBD2 (7 bases each). Germline V lookup: CDR1 SGHTA, CDR2 FQGNSA. Trimming stripped 5 bases from V and 2 bases from J, with 17 bases between. The CDR3 runs to 16 residues. As DNA, the CDR3 is TGTGCCAGCAGCCCCCAGGGGGGGGGATTCACAGATACGCAGTATTTT. It codes for CASSPQGGGFTDTQYF.

This chain joins TRBV20-1 and TRBJ1-2, with no clear D. The CDR3 runs to 13 residues. The V and J ends lost 4 bases and 7 bases respectively, with 16 bases between them. The germline V gene encodes CDR1 DFQATT and CDR2 SNEGSKA (reference sequence). The CDR3 nucleotides read TGCAGTGCTAACAGAGCCAGGTCTGGTGGCTACACCTTC. Translated: CSANRARSGGYTF.

The table lists this clonotype with many counts. V is TRBV28 and J is TRBJ1-1, with D possibly matching TRBD1 (6 bases). This CDR3 has 15 amino acids. Looked up from germline, CDR1 is MDHEN and CDR2 is SYDVKM. V was cut by 5 bases and J by 0 bases, with 13 bases left in between. The CDR3 DNA is TGTGCCAGCAGTCCCGGGGGGCGCATGAACACTGAAGCTTTCTTT. It codes for CASSPGGRMNTEAFF.

J is TRBJ2-1 and V is TRBV6-1; 7 bases line up with TRBD2. V lost 7 bases to trimming and J lost 10 bases; unmatched junction nucleotides: 10. The germline gives CDR1 MNHNS, CDR2 SASEGT. The CDR3 is made up of 13 amino acids. CDR3 amino acids: CASKRDPVVEQFF. The CDR3 region has the DNA TGTGCCAGCAAGCGGGACCCCGTGGTGGAGCAGTTCTTC.

This clonotype occurred a few times. The chain joins TRBV27 to TRBJ2-3, with TRBD2 matching over 12 bases. The CDR3 loop spans 14 amino acids. Germline V gene data show CDR1 as MNHEY and CDR2 as SMNVEV (reference sequence). CDR3 DNA: TGTGCTATCTTTCCGGGACTAGCGGGCGATACGCAGTATTTT. It encodes CAIFPGLAGDTQYF.

The rearrangement uses TRBV7-2 and TRBJ1-1; no reliable D call. With 5 bases removed from V and 0 bases from J, the gap between germline ends came to 22 bases. Germline V gene data show CDR1 as SGHTA and CDR2 as FQGNSA. The CDR3 consists of 18 residues. CDR3 sequence: CASSPGPLFWLMNTEAFF. CDR3 coding DNA: TGTGCCAGCAGCCCCGGGCCATTGTTTTGGTTGATGAACACTGAAGCTTTCTTT.

In this sample, this clonotype turned up once. CDR3 sequence reads: CASSGSWGNEQFF. The DNA for the CDR3 is TGTGCCAGCAGTGGCTCTTGGGGGAATGAGCAGTTCTTC. The J gene is TRBJ2-1, the V gene TRBV6-4; perhaps D is TRBD1 or TRBD2 (5 bases each). V was shortened by 4 bases and J by 7 bases, with 11 bases between the two germline ends. Per the germline V gene, CDR1 is MRHNA and CDR2 is SNTAGT. This CDR3 is built from 13 residues.

The chain is built from TRBV6-2 or TRBV6-3 and TRBJ2-1, with D maybe TRBD1 (5 bases). The CDR3 extends over 13 amino acids. Germline CDR1 is MNHEY and CDR2 is SVGEGT. V lost 8 bases to trimming and J lost 9 bases, with 17 bases between them. In DNA form, the CDR3 reads TGTGCCAGCGCTCAATTCGTAAGGGGTGAGCAGTTCTTC. Its protein is CASAQFVRGEQFF.

This clonotype was observed a handful of times. The chain couples TRBV12-3 or TRBV12-4 to TRBJ2-1; 10 bases match TRBD2. The J segment lost 4 bases and the V segment lost 2 bases, leaving 5 bases of the junction unmatched. CDR3 length: 16 amino acids. CDR3 nucleotide sequence: TGTGCCAGCAGTTTATCCCTAGCGGGAGTTTACAATGAGCAGTTCTTC. Amino acid sequence: CASSLSLAGVYNEQFF.

This rearrangement joins TRBV12-3 or TRBV12-4 to TRBJ2-7; either TRBD1 or TRBD2 may supply D (6 bases each). The end of the DNA fits TRBJ2-5 better, so the J call may be wrong. This CDR3 has 15 amino acids. CDR3 amino acids: CASSLEGGTRETQYF. CDR3 in DNA: TGTGCCAGCAGTTTAGAGGGGGGAACGCGGGAGACCCAGTACTTC.

The J gene is TRBJ2-5, the V gene TRBV6-2 or TRBV6-3; 7 nucleotides align to TRBD1. CDR1 is MNHEY, CDR2 SVGEGT, per germline. V lost 5 bases, J lost 3 bases, and 15 bases stayed unmatched. This CDR3 region has 17 residues. CDR3 sequence (DNA): TGTGCCAGCAGTAAAACCAGGACCGGGACAGAAGAAGAGACCCAGTACTTC. Its protein product is CASSKTRTGTEEETQYF.

This clonotype was counted between two and nine times. The chain employs TRBV29-1 and TRBJ1-2, with D possibly matching TRBD1 (5 bases). From germline, CDR1 is SQVTM and CDR2 ANQGSEA. Trimming removed 6 bases from V and 7 bases from J, with 15 bases in between. The CDR3 sequence is 12 residues long. This CDR3 reads CSVGGHGLGYTF. The CDR3 DNA follows: TGCAGCGTGGGGGGTCACGGCCTTGGCTACACCTTC. Full variable domain (remainder filled in from reference TRBV29-1 and TRBJ1-2): SAVISQKPSRDICQRGTSLTIQCQVDSQVTMMFWYRQQPGQSLTLIATANQGSEATYESGFVIDKFPISRPNLTFSTLTVSNMSPEDSSIYLCSVGGHGLGYTFGSGTRLTVV.

The V and J genes are TRBV6-1 and TRBJ2-7; D is unclear. V gave up 0 bases and J gave up 2 bases, with 8 bases separating them. The length of the CDR3 is 14 residues. From germline, CDR1 is MNHNS and CDR2 SASEGT. CDR3: CASSEAHGAYEQYF. As DNA, the CDR3 is TGTGCCAGCAGTGAAGCTCACGGAGCCTACGAGCAGTACTTC.

The chain uses TRBV5-1 and TRBJ2-5; 10 bases line up with TRBD2. The CDR3 consists of 15 residues. With V trimmed by 5 bases and J by 4 bases, 8 bases remained unmatched. CDR1 is SGHRS, CDR2 YFSETQ, per germline. The CDR3 DNA sequence: TGCGCCAGCAGTTCCGGGACTAGCGTATCAGAGACCCAGTACTTC. Its protein product is CASSSGTSVSETQYF.

This clonotype occurred many times. The CDR3 region has the DNA TGTGCCAGCAGCCTGAGAACTAGCGGGACATTGAACGAGCAGTACTTC. Its translation is CASSLRTSGTLNEQYF. The V call is TRBV4-2, the J call TRBJ2-7; TRBD2 matches at 10 bases. J was trimmed by 5 bases and V by 4 bases; bases with no gene match: 11. Germline values: CDR1 LGHNA, CDR2 YNFKEQ. The CDR3 length is 16 residues.

This clonotype was seen more than once but under ten times. The chain joins TRBV2 to TRBJ1-5; unclear D gene. CDR1 SNHLY and CDR2 FYNNEI come from the germline V gene. The CDR3 has 12 amino acids. V was pared by 7 bases and J by 2 bases, with 6 bases between. The CDR3: CASKSRNQPQHF. DNA for the CDR3: TGTGCCAGCAAGAGTCGCAATCAGCCCCAGCATTTT. The variable domain in full, with the rest retrieved from reference TRBV2 and TRBJ1-5, is EPEVTQTPSHQVTQMGQEVILRCVPISNHLYFYWYRQILGQKVEFLVSFYNNEISEKSEIFDDQFSVERPDGSNFTLKIRSTKLEDSAMYFCASKSRNQPQHFGDGTRLSIL.

In this sample, this clonotype turned up a few times. This chain connects TRBV9 to TRBJ2-1; possibly TRBD1 or TRBD2 for D (6 bases each). The length of the CDR3 is 16 residues. V dropped 3 bases and J dropped 3 bases, with 16 bases sitting between them. Germline CDR1 and CDR2: SGDLS and YYNGEE. The CDR3 reads CASSAKGDSVYNEQFF. CDR3 nucleotides: TGTGCCAGCAGCGCGAAGGGGGACTCAGTCTACAATGAGCAGTTCTTC.

This clonotype was observed a few times. The CDR3 loop is CASSPHSGSYNEQFF. The CDR3 DNA is TGTGCCAGCAGCCCCCATAGCGGGAGTTACAATGAGCAGTTCTTC. The rearrangement joins TRBV4-2 to TRBJ2-1, with 9 bases matching TRBD2. This CDR3 has 15 residues. CDR1 is LGHNA, CDR2 YNFKEQ, per germline. The junction had 5 bases not matched to a gene; V was cut back by 4 bases and J by 4 bases.

The chain has TRBV20-1 and TRBJ2-5; D unresolved. Trimming shortened V by 5 bases and J by 3 bases, and 10 bases separated the two germline ends. Germline assignment: CDR1 DFQATT and CDR2 SNEGSKA (reference sequence). The CDR3 contains 12 residues. In nucleotides, the CDR3 is TGCAGTGCTGGAAGAGAAGAAGAGACCCAGTACTTC. It translates to CSAGREEETQYF.

The rearrangement links TRBV20-1 to TRBJ1-5; D might be TRBD1 (6 bases). Trimming pared 6 bases from V and 0 bases from J, leaving 15 bases between. The V gene's germline CDR1 is DFQATT and CDR2 SNEGSKA (reference sequence). The CDR3 covers 15 residues. In DNA form, the CDR3 reads TGCAGTGCCCCAACAGGGACCCATAGCAATCAGCCCCAGCATTTT. Its translation is CSAPTGTHSNQPQHF.

The gene calls are TRBV12-3 or TRBV12-4 and TRBJ1-5; D is undetermined. V was cut by 3 bases and J by 9 bases, with 9 bases left in between. CDR3 length: 12 amino acids. The CDR3: CASSLSGRPQHF. The CDR3 DNA sequence: TGTGCCAGCAGTTTGAGTGGTCGGCCCCAGCATTTT.

This chain uses TRBV28 with TRBJ1-1; weak D call: TRBD1 (5 bases). Germline V gives CDR1 MDHEN, CDR2 SYDVKM. The CDR3 contains 15 residues. V lost 5 bases, J lost 4 bases, and 17 bases lay in between. CDR3 nucleotides: TGTGCCAGCAGTCCGGGGAGGGGCGCGGTCACTGAAGCTTTCTTT. Protein product: CASSPGRGAVTEAFF.